This TCR beta chain was documented in a study of blood T cell repertoires in COVID-19. In the study overall: PBMCs, B-cell-depleted T cells, or T cells were the source of the cDNA or gDNA that made up the material.

As processed by the authors: Reference gene primer amplification in the assay estimated nucleated cell counts. The protocol was immunoSEQ multiplex PCR, while the TCRdb copy is restricted to in-frame clones and leaves out a portion. V, J and clone size were drawn from that table, and D and trimming were deduced from the DNA. The table records approximately 54,000 clones, around 86% of them present only once. CDR1 and CDR2 from the germline V gene are LNHDA and SQIVND (reference sequence). Deletions cut 5 bases from V and 9 bases from J, with 11 bases between. The CDR3 contains 12 residues. J is TRBJ2-1 and V is TRBV19; no firm D call. Sequencing was done on a sample of peripheral blood. The sequence derives from a human donor in a cohort sampled during active COVID-19. The CDR3 region is CASSLVTGEQFF. In nucleotides, the CDR3 is TGTGCCAGTAGTTTAGTAACCGGTGAGCAGTTCTTC.